The 13 T cell receptor beta chains given below trace back to one sample, sequenced in a study of shared clonotypes between healthy human individuals. Assay used: immunoSEQ multiplex PCR; TCRdb lists only in-frame clones, some missing. The sample shows roughly 1 million clones, about 84% of them seen only once. Sequenced sample: memory CD4+ T cells from PBMCs. Subset described: CD45RA-negative fraction. These receptors were collected from a man aged 18 to 30 in good health. Some clones in this sample may be carry-over from other donors' samples.

V and J are TRBV6-6 and TRBJ1-3; D gene unclear. Germline lookup yields CDR1 MNHNY and CDR2 SVGAGI (reference sequence). CDR3 size: 13 residues. The V end was cut by 8 bases, the J end by 0 bases, with 8 bases between. DNA for the CDR3: TGTGCCAGCGGGCGGACCTCTGGAAACACCATATATTTT. It specifies CASGRTSGNTIYF.

This rearrangement joins TRBV2 to TRBJ2-2, with D tentatively TRBD2 (6 bases). CDR1 and CDR2 from the germline V gene are SNHLY and FYNNEI. CDR3 length: 14 residues. V was trimmed by 6 bases and J by 7 bases, leaving 15 bases between them. The CDR3 coding sequence is TGTGCCAGCAGGAGGGACTCGAGGATCGGGGAGCTGTTTTTT. This codes for CASRRDSRIGELFF.

Only a few counts were recorded for this clone. This chain joins TRBV13 and TRBJ2-3; 7 nucleotides line up with TRBD1. J gave up 1 base and V 5 bases, and 9 bases lay outside the gene matches. This CDR3 has 16 residues. The germline CDR1 and CDR2 sequences are PRHDT and FYEKMQ (reference sequence). CDR3: CASSLQGTLRTDTQYF. The CDR3, as DNA: TGTGCCAGCAGCCTACAGGGGACGTTACGCACAGATACGCAGTATTTT.

As DNA, the CDR3 is TGTGCCAGCAGCTTAGGGGGGGCCTCCTACAATGAGCAGTTCTTC. It translates to CASSLGGASYNEQFF. V is TRBV11-2 and J is TRBJ2-1, with D perhaps being TRBD1 or TRBD2 (6 bases each). The CDR3 is 15 amino acids. Trimming took off 1 base at V and 0 bases at J, with 7 bases between the two ends. Germline loops: CDR1 SGHAT, CDR2 FQNNGV.

This clone was recorded only once. This chain connects TRBV30 to TRBJ2-5; no clear D. The ends were cut back, 1 base at V and 1 base at J, with 7 bases in the middle. CDR3 length: 13 amino acids. Germline V gene lookup returns CDR1 GTSNPN and CDR2 SVGIG (reference sequence). In DNA form, the CDR3 reads TGTGCCTGGAGTGGGGGATTCCAAGAGACCCAGTACTTC. Amino acids: CAWSGGFQETQYF.

V gene TRBV9 combines with J gene TRBJ1-4; D unclear. CDR1 SGDLS and CDR2 YYNGEE come from the germline V gene. The V gene lost 0 bases and the J gene lost 14 bases, with 14 bases spanning the gap. The length of the CDR3 is 13 residues. CDR3 region: CASSVEYLGSLFF. Here the CDR3 DNA reads TGTGCCAGCAGCGTAGAATATCTGGGTTCTCTGTTTTTT.

The rearrangement links TRBV18 to TRBJ2-7, with 13 bases identical to TRBD2. The germline gives CDR1 KGHSH, CDR2 LQKENI. Germline trimming cut 3 bases from V and 4 bases from J; bases unmatched to any gene: 6. The CDR3 is made up of 16 amino acids. CDR3 region: CASSPPGLAGAYEQYF. The CDR3 DNA is TGTGCCAGCTCACCGCCCGGACTAGCGGGAGCTTACGAGCAGTACTTC. Full variable domain (outside the CDR3, taken from reference TRBV18 and TRBJ2-7): NAGVMQNPRHLVRRRGQEARLRCSPMKGHSHVYWYRQLPEEGLKFMVYLQKENIIDESGMPKERFSAEFPKEGPSILRIQQVVRGDSAAYFCASSPPGLAGAYEQYFGPGTRLTVT.

This clone has a handful of counts. The chain employs TRBV29-1 and TRBJ2-2, with TRBD1 as a possible D gene (6 bases). The CDR3 spans 15 residues. Per germline, CDR1 SQVTM and CDR2 ANQGSEA. Trimming left V 0 bases short and J 4 bases short, with 12 bases between. The CDR3 protein is CSVEESGQPTGELFF. The CDR3 bases are TGCAGCGTTGAAGAATCTGGACAGCCCACCGGGGAGCTGTTTTTT.

This chain connects TRBV11-2 to TRBJ2-5, with a possible D match to TRBD1 (6 bases). CDR1 is SGHAT and CDR2 is FQNNGV in the germline V gene. Trimming removed 5 bases at V and 1 base at J, with 20 bases between. This CDR3 region has 17 residues. The CDR3 DNA sequence: TGTGCCAGCAGCACCAGTGCCTACAGGGCCCTCCAAGAGACCCAGTACTTC. Translated, it gives CASSTSAYRALQETQYF.

This chain connects TRBV7-2 to TRBJ2-4; 8 nucleotides line up with TRBD1. CDR1 is SGHTA, CDR2 FQGNSA, per germline. V was clipped by 6 bases and J by 7 bases; unmatched bases: 5. This CDR3 has 13 amino acids. CDR3 nucleotide sequence: TGTGCCAGCAGTTCCGGGACAGGTAACATTCAGTACTTC. This codes for CASSSGTGNIQYF.

This chain uses TRBV4-1 with TRBJ2-3, with D perhaps given as TRBD1 or TRBD2 (5 bases each). Germline CDR1 reads MGHRA; CDR2 reads YSYEKL. Deletions cut 4 bases from V and 1 base from J, with 18 bases between. This CDR3 comprises 17 residues. This CDR3 reads CASSRDGGGRGTDTQYF. CDR3 DNA: TGCGCCAGCAGCCGCGATGGGGGTGGCAGGGGCACAGATACGCAGTATTTT.

This chain joins TRBV5-8 and TRBJ2-1, with TRBD1 matching over 11 bases. V lost 4 bases to trimming and J lost 8 bases; unmatched junction nucleotides: 8. This CDR3 is built from 15 residues. In germline, CDR1 is SGHTS, CDR2 YDEGEE. The CDR3 sequence is CASSPGQGAFDEQFF. The CDR3 nucleotides are TGTGCCAGCAGCCCCGGACAGGGGGCGTTCGATGAGCAGTTCTTC.

A few counts support this clone. For the CDR3, the DNA is TGTGCCAGCAGCGTGGGGGACACTTCCTCCTACGAGCAGTACTTC. It is translated as CASSVGDTSSYEQYF. The chain carries TRBV9 and TRBJ2-7; D is perhaps TRBD1 (6 bases). Germline V gene lookup returns CDR1 SGDLS and CDR2 YYNGEE. The CDR3 has 15 residues. V was shortened by 2 bases and J by 0 bases, with 12 bases between the two germline ends.